What follows is one T cell receptor (beta chain) and its context. The target antigen is unknown. Random hexamers were used to reverse transcribe roughly 0.45 to 1 ug of RNA. The TCR beta CDR3 was amplified by immunoSEQ multiplex PCR across 54 Vbeta, 13 Jbeta. TCRdb analysed the immunoSEQ multiplex PCR reads with MiXCR anew, one entry per CDR3 protein. The top ten hold 0.093% of the sample, which has about 200,000 distinct CDR3 sequences, over 90% seen once. This CDR3 is built from 16 residues. Trimming pared 3 bases from V and 0 bases from J, leaving 15 bases between. From germline, CDR1 is DFQATT and CDR2 SNEGSKA (reference sequence). The sample is drawn from a study of CD8 T cells in Susac syndrome. Isolation of CD8+ and CD4+ T cells was performed negatively, whereas enrichment of TEMRA cells was done by FACS. Whole-study findings and limits: In its TCR sequencing and HLA analysis, the study acknowledged that the number of individuals was relatively small.

The specimen sequenced was CD4+ T cells from PBMCs. The TCR was taken from a human donor with multiple sclerosis. The J gene is TRBJ1-5, the V gene TRBV20-1; weak D call: TRBD1 (5 bases). The CDR3 loop is CSARQGAGDSNQPQHF. As DNA, the CDR3 is TGCAGTGCTAGGCAGGGAGCGGGTGATAGCAATCAGCCCCAGCATTTT.